Reported below is one TCR beta chain. Its antigen remains unidentified. Primers for the PCR totalled 60 Vbeta and 13 Jbeta. Clones were sequenced by immunoSEQ multiplex PCR, and TCRdb holds only the in-frame ones, with some missing. In the table there are 180,000 or so clones, about 10% of which are singletons. This specimen comes from a study of cytomegalovirus exposure and HLA in healthy donors. Study-wide findings and caveats: V- and J-gene trimming in TCR beta was tied to a missense DCLRE1C variant by an analysis performed later.

The sample consisted of PBMCs. The TCR originated in a woman younger than 45 in good health and CMV-seropositive.

The CDR3 sequence is CASSSGGLAGDAYNEQFF. DNA for the CDR3: TGTGCCAGCAGCTCCGGTGGACTAGCGGGAGATGCATACAATGAGCAGTTCTTC. The V call is TRBV7-9, the J call TRBJ2-1; TRBD2 matches at 13 bases. The CDR3 runs to 18 residues. J lost 4 bases, V lost 4 bases, and 10 bases had no gene match. CDR1 and CDR2 (germline): SEHNR, FQNEAQ (reference sequence).